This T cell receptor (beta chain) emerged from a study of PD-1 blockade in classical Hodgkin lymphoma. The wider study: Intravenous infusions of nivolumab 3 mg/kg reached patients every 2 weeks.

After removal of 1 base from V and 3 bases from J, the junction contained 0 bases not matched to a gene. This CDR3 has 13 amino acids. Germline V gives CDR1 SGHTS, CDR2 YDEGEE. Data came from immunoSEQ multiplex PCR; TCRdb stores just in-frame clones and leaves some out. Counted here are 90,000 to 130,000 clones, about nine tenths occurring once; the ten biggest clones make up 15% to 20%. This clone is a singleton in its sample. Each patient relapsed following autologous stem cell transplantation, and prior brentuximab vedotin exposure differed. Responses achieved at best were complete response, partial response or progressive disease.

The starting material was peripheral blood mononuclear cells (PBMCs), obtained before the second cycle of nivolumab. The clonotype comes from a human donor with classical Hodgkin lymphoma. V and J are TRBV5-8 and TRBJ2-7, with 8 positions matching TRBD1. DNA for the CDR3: TGTGCCAGCAGCTTGACAGGGGGCTACGAGCAGTACTTC. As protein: CASSLTGGYEQYF.